This TCR beta chain was observed in a study of cytomegalovirus exposure and HLA in healthy donors. Sequenced by immunoSEQ multiplex PCR; TCRdb stores in-frame clones only, minus some. The sample lists some 170,000 clones, roughly 96% occurring once. This clone was observed once. Germline V CDR1 and CDR2: MNHEY, SVGAGI. The V end lost 2 bases, the J end lost 5 bases, and 13 bases lay between the germline ends. The CDR3 is 15 amino acids. This clonotype originated in a woman under 30 in good health and CMV-seronegative. Sequenced input: PBMCs. This chain joins TRBV6-5 and TRBJ2-1; TRBD2 might be the D (6 bases). The CDR3 is CASSYRGSNNNEQFF. In DNA form, the CDR3 reads TGTGCCAGCAGTTACCGGGGGAGCAACAACAATGAGCAGTTCTTC.